This T cell receptor beta chain was found in a study of control samples from healthy donors and cancer patients. V gave up 1 base and J gave up 3 bases; unmatched junction bases: 6. Per the germline V gene, CDR1 is SGDLS and CDR2 is YYNGEE. The CDR3 is 16 residues long. Profiling relied on immunoSEQ multiplex PCR, and the TCRdb table lists in-frame clones only, not all of them. Of some 100,000 clones detected, more than 85% appear once; the ten largest clones hold 15% to 20%. The TCR comes from a woman aged 50 to 60 in good health. The sequenced sample was blood. The genes are TRBV9 and TRBJ2-1; 8 bases are a match to TRBD2. The CDR3 bases are TGTGCCAGCAGCGTAAAGGGACTAGACCTCTACAATGAGCAGTTCTTC. Protein sequence: CASSVKGLDLYNEQFF.